What follows is one T cell receptor beta chain and its context. This clonotype was observed at least ten times. It has no known antigen specificity. No base quality values were provided; no much bigger clone lies one nucleotide off. Reading the germline V gene gives CDR1 MNHEY and CDR2 SVGAGI. V is shortened by 2 bases, J by 5 bases, and the region joining them spans 9 bases. The CDR3 has 13 amino acids, counting the end cysteine and phenylalanine. CDR3 DNA is the only sequence kept; it has 39 bases, read in frame from the first base. These data belong to a study of Graves' ophthalmopathy and Graves' hyperthyroidism (dated by TCRdb to 2017 to 2018). Broadly, across the study: Stable hyperthyroidism was defined as no progression to ophthalmopathy within 18 months of follow-up. The study used TCR beta repertoire signatures to distinguish Graves' ophthalmopathy from Graves' hyperthyroidism and to predict progression to ophthalmopathy. In total, approximately 130 blood samples were TCR-sequenced: under 45 ophthalmopathy, approximately 80 hyperthyroidism and some 17 hyperthyroidism-to-ophthalmopathy patients. A discovery set of 95 to 100 patients (around 40 ophthalmopathy, 60 or so stable hyperthyroidism) was enrolled to explore V-J signatures distinguishing ophthalmopathy from hyperthyroidism. The independent validation cohort included about 20 hyperthyroidism patients plus 17 patients who later progressed from hyperthyroidism to ophthalmopathy. T-cell repertoires of thyroid tissue and blood were compared in over 5 hyperthyroidism patients. Following sampling, methimazole starting at 30 mg daily was administered to hyperthyroidism patients, and high-dose intravenous methylprednisolone was administered to ophthalmopathy patients. Overall study outcomes, separate from this receptor: No statistical method was used to predetermine the sample size, and group allocation was not hidden from the investigators. In cross-validation, the 13-signature model distinguished ophthalmopathy from stable hyperthyroidism with approximately 90% sensitivity and around 83% specificity, while in the test set the corresponding values were roughly 80% and 75%. In validation, the model predicted ophthalmopathy progression with about 70% sensitivity and 72.22% specificity; some 13 predicted patients were CT-confirmed with GO in a median of approximately six months. Most of the expanded thyroid clonotypes with a frequency above 0.001 were also detected in blood, and it was suggested that the thyroid immune response may be reflected by blood repertoires.

For repertoire sequencing, TCR beta CDR3 regions were amplified from RNA transcripts. A first-round RT-PCR used HTBI primers with the Qiagen OneStep RT-PCR kit, followed by a second-round multiplex PCR, size selection and purification. Sequencing of the libraries was carried out on an Illumina HiSeq2000 in paired-end mode with 100 bp reads. For the original study's pipeline: Reads were processed with SOAPnuke, discarding reads with adapters, uncalled bases, mean Phred below 15, or no exact constant-primer or identifier match. COPE v1.2.5 was used to merge high-quality paired reads. Each unique nucleotide sequence was defined as a clonotype, and clonotypes were aligned to IMGT TRB V, D and J references with MiTCR v1.1. Analysis was restricted to V-J combinations with a frequency above 0.0001, which covered 99% to 99.2% of repertoires. For each V-J combination, a TCR clonal expansion and chaos score was defined as the ratio of F50 clonal expansion to chaos observed in the TCRdist matrix. Welch's t-statistics and random forest were used to reduce features to about a dozen V-J combinations, which were fed into a naive Bayes classifier. The Morisita-Horn index was used to measure how similar the thyroid and blood repertoires were. TCRdb applied fastp at Q25 and MiXCR to the public reads, then kept only in-frame beta chains. CDR3 protein sequences are deduplicated, and each keeps its most common genes and DNA. Clone size and V and J calls follow TCRdb, not the original study. This sample holds 1 million to 1.3 million distinct CDR3 sequences; less than 45% were observed only once. Clones ranked in the top ten supply approximately 10% of the sample.

Hyperthyroidism patients were newly diagnosed, with disease duration under 2 months, and aged 18 to 65 years. Patients with other autoimmune diseases, uncontrolled infections, pregnancy or lactation were excluded. Clinical symptoms, serum thyroxine, TRAb, thyroid ultrasound and orbital computed tomography were used for diagnosis. Total RNA was extracted using Trizol reagent, and RNA quality was checked on an Agilent 2100 Bioanalyzer. The chain uses TRBV6-5 and TRBJ2-5, with TRBD2 as a weak D call on 6 bases. Sequences were obtained from peripheral blood or thyroid tissue (not recorded which). The clonotype was recovered from an adult man with Graves' hyperthyroidism. The CDR3 corresponds to CASSYTGGETQYF. The DNA sequence is as follows: TGTGCCAGCAGTTACACTGGGGGGGAGACCCAGTACTTC.